The rows below give T cell receptor beta chains drawn from one sample of a study of T cells in Graves' hyperthyroidism and ophthalmopathy. TCRdb re-called the multiplex PCR reads through MiXCR, storing one row per CDR3 protein. The sample has approximately 640,000 distinct CDR3 sequences; over 40% are singletons. Sequenced sample: peripheral blood or thyroid tissue (not recorded which). The receptors come from an adult man with Graves' disease, either hyperthyroidism or ophthalmopathy (not recorded which). CDR3s include the opening cysteine and the closing phenylalanine or tryptophan. The order of the fields is V gene, J gene, clone size, D gene, CDR3 DNA, CDR3 protein. A D gene is named only where the DNA matches it firmly. Size is omitted from some rows. Given values are once, few, many or a class for expanded clones.

v_gene: TRBV11-2
j_gene: TRBJ2-2
abundance: once
d_gene: .
CDR3nt: TGTGCCAGCAGCACGGGACAAATCACCGGGGAGCTGTTTTTT
CDR3aa: CASSTGQITGELFF

v_gene: TRBV7-2
j_gene: TRBJ2-7
abundance: few
d_gene: TRBD2
CDR3nt: TGTGCCAGCAGCTTGATCCTAGCGGGAGGGGGCGAGCAGTACTTC
CDR3aa: CASSLILAGGGEQYF

v_gene: TRBV15
j_gene: TRBJ2-7
abundance: few
d_gene: TRBD1
CDR3nt: TGTGCCACCAGCCCGCCGGACAGGTATTTAGACGAGCAGTACTTC
CDR3aa: CATSPPDRYLDEQYF

v_gene: TRBV20-1
j_gene: TRBJ1-4
abundance: many
d_gene: .
CDR3nt: TGCAGTGCTAGAAGCGTGGAAAAACTGTTTTTT
CDR3aa: CSARSVEKLFF

v_gene: TRBV15
j_gene: TRBJ2-5
abundance: .
d_gene: .
CDR3nt: TGTGCCACCAGCCCCCAGGGACGCCTGGGGACCCAGTACTTC
CDR3aa: CATSPQGRLGTQYF

v_gene: TRBV7-9
j_gene: TRBJ1-2
abundance: .
d_gene: .
CDR3nt: TGTGCCAGCAGCCAAGATCATCCGGTGAACTATGGCTACACCTTC
CDR3aa: CASSQDHPVNYGYTF

v_gene: TRBV9
j_gene: TRBJ2-5
abundance: few
d_gene: .
CDR3nt: TGTGCCAGCGGCGTAAGGGGGGTAGGGACCCAGTACTTC
CDR3aa: CASGVRGVGTQYF

v_gene: TRBV2
j_gene: TRBJ1-4
abundance: many
d_gene: TRBD1
CDR3nt: TGTGCCAGCAGTCGGGACAGGGAGGATGAAAAACTGTTTTTT
CDR3aa: CASSRDREDEKLFF

v_gene: TRBV19
j_gene: TRBJ1-1
abundance: .
d_gene: .
CDR3nt: TGTGCCAGTAGTGGTATGATGAACACTGAAGCTTTCTTT
CDR3aa: CASSGMMNTEAFF

v_gene: TRBV10-2
j_gene: TRBJ2-7
abundance: .
d_gene: .
CDR3nt: TGTGCCAGCAGTGAAGCTAAGGATTACGAGCAGTACTTC
CDR3aa: CASSEAKDYEQYF

v_gene: TRBV24-1
j_gene: TRBJ1-2
abundance: .
d_gene: .
CDR3nt: TGTGCCACCAGTGACTCATCGAAGCAGGGTTATGGCTACACCTTC
CDR3aa: CATSDSSKQGYGYTF

v_gene: TRBV20-1
j_gene: TRBJ1-1
abundance: .
d_gene: .
CDR3nt: TGCAGTGCTAGGTGGGGTCTGAACACTGATGCTTTCTTT
CDR3aa: CSARWGLNTDAFF

v_gene: TRBV19
j_gene: TRBJ1-2
abundance: few
d_gene: TRBD1
CDR3nt: TGCGCCAGCAGCCTCCGGGACAGGGGGCTTAACGTCTATGGCTACACCTTC
CDR3aa: CASSLRDRGLNVYGYTF

v_gene: TRBV20-1
j_gene: TRBJ1-5
abundance: few
d_gene: .
CDR3nt: TGCAGTGCACCCGACAGGAGCAATCAGCCCCAGCATTTT
CDR3aa: CSAPDRSNQPQHF

v_gene: TRBV4-1
j_gene: TRBJ2-5
abundance: few
d_gene: .
CDR3nt: TGCGCCAGCAGCCAAGGTTCCATCCCGGGACCTCGGGAGACCCAGTACTTC
CDR3aa: CASSQGSIPGPRETQYF

v_gene: TRBV29-1
j_gene: TRBJ1-3
abundance: .
d_gene: .
CDR3nt: TGCAGTGCTAGCGGGGCAGGGTCATCCTCTGGAAACACCATATATTTT
CDR3aa: CSASGAGSSSGNTIYF

v_gene: TRBV5-4
j_gene: TRBJ1-1
abundance: .
d_gene: .
CDR3nt: TGTGCCAGCAGAAAACAGGGAGAGGGCACTGAAGCTTTCTTT
CDR3aa: CASRKQGEGTEAFF

v_gene: TRBV10-3
j_gene: TRBJ1-2
abundance: many
d_gene: .
CDR3nt: TGTGCCATCAAATCAGGAGCGGAGGATGGCTACACCTTC
CDR3aa: CAIKSGAEDGYTF

v_gene: TRBV12-3/TRBV12-4
j_gene: TRBJ1-6
abundance: few
d_gene: TRBD1
CDR3nt: TGTGCCAGCAGTTTAGCAGGGACAGGGAGCAGTTCACCCCTCCACTTT
CDR3aa: CASSLAGTGSSSPLHF

v_gene: TRBV19
j_gene: TRBJ1-1
abundance: many
d_gene: TRBD1
CDR3nt: TGTGCCAGTAACGAGGACAGGGCGGACACTGAAGCTTTCTTT
CDR3aa: CASNEDRADTEAFF

v_gene: TRBV2
j_gene: TRBJ2-7
abundance: .
d_gene: .
CDR3nt: TGTGCCAGCAGTGACGGGAACCCCTACGAGCAGTACTTC
CDR3aa: CASSDGNPYEQYF

v_gene: TRBV15
j_gene: TRBJ1-2
abundance: .
d_gene: .
CDR3nt: TGTGCTACCGGGACCAAACTCGGCGGCTACACCTTC
CDR3aa: CATGTKLGGYTF

v_gene: TRBV7-8
j_gene: TRBJ1-1
abundance: few
d_gene: .
CDR3nt: TGTGCCAGCAGCCCAGCGTCCGGGGAAGCTTTCTTT
CDR3aa: CASSPASGEAFF

v_gene: TRBV6-4
j_gene: TRBJ1-4
abundance: .
d_gene: .
CDR3nt: TGTGCCAGCAGTCGACAGGAGGGTGAAAAACTGTTTTTT
CDR3aa: CASSRQEGEKLFF

v_gene: TRBV6-5
j_gene: TRBJ1-5
abundance: .
d_gene: .
CDR3nt: TGTGCCAGCAGTTTAATGTCCCTCCGGGACATCAATCAGCCCCAGCATTTT
CDR3aa: CASSLMSLRDINQPQHF

v_gene: TRBV19
j_gene: TRBJ2-2
abundance: .
d_gene: TRBD1
CDR3nt: TGTGCCAGTAGTATTAGGACAGGGACCACCGGGGAGCTGTTTTTT
CDR3aa: CASSIRTGTTGELFF

v_gene: TRBV7-2
j_gene: TRBJ1-1
abundance: .
d_gene: .
CDR3nt: TGTGCCAGCAGCTTAGACATTATGAACTCTGAAGCTTTCTTT
CDR3aa: CASSLDIMNSEAFF

v_gene: TRBV15
j_gene: TRBJ1-4
abundance: .
d_gene: .
CDR3nt: TGTGCCACCAGCAGCGCTGACAGTGTCGATGAAAAACTGTTTTTT
CDR3aa: CATSSADSVDEKLFF

v_gene: TRBV6-6
j_gene: TRBJ1-4
abundance: .
d_gene: .
CDR3nt: TGTGCCAGCAGACCAGGAGCGCAAGGTGAAAAACTGTTTTTT
CDR3aa: CASRPGAQGEKLFF

v_gene: TRBV29-1
j_gene: TRBJ2-7
abundance: .
d_gene: TRBD1
CDR3nt: TGCAGCGTTATCTTACCCTTCCGGGACAGGGCGTACGAGCAGTACTTC
CDR3aa: CSVILPFRDRAYEQYF

v_gene: TRBV7-8
j_gene: TRBJ1-2
abundance: .
d_gene: .
CDR3nt: TGTGCCAGCAGCCAAGACGGCCAGGTTAACTATGGCTACACCTTC
CDR3aa: CASSQDGQVNYGYTF

v_gene: TRBV25-1
j_gene: TRBJ2-7
abundance: once
d_gene: .
CDR3nt: TGTGCCAGCAGGTACGGGTTCGAGCAGTACTTC
CDR3aa: CASRYGFEQYF

v_gene: TRBV7-8
j_gene: TRBJ1-1
abundance: .
d_gene: .
CDR3nt: TGTGCCAGCAGCTTAGCCCATCATAGTGTAAACACTGAAGCTTTCTTT
CDR3aa: CASSLAHHSVNTEAFF

v_gene: TRBV10-2
j_gene: TRBJ1-6
abundance: .
d_gene: TRBD1
CDR3nt: TGCAGTGCTAGGGCGGGACAGGAAAACTATAATTCACCCCTCCACTTT
CDR3aa: CSARAGQENYNSPLHF

v_gene: TRBV20-1
j_gene: TRBJ1-1
abundance: .
d_gene: TRBD1
CDR3nt: TGCAGTGCTATAAGACAGGACAGGGGGCGAAGGATTGAAGCTTTCTTT
CDR3aa: CSAIRQDRGRRIEAFF

v_gene: TRBV6-6
j_gene: TRBJ1-1
abundance: .
d_gene: .
CDR3nt: TGTGCCATCAGTGTGGCAGGGATCGCTGAAGCTTTCTTT
CDR3aa: CAISVAGIAEAFF

v_gene: TRBV11-1
j_gene: TRBJ2-7
abundance: .
d_gene: .
CDR3nt: TGTGCCAGCAGCCCGATGACAGTAACGGACGAGCAGTACTTC
CDR3aa: CASSPMTVTDEQYF

v_gene: TRBV24-1
j_gene: TRBJ1-2
abundance: many
d_gene: TRBD1
CDR3nt: TGTGCCACCCGTGTTCCGGGACAGGCTGGAGGCTACACCTTC
CDR3aa: CATRVPGQAGGYTF

v_gene: TRBV10-3
j_gene: TRBJ2-6
abundance: .
d_gene: .
CDR3nt: TGTGCCATCAGTGAGGGGAACACCGGGGCCAACGTCCTGACTTTC
CDR3aa: CAISEGNTGANVLTF

v_gene: TRBV6-1
j_gene: TRBJ1-5
abundance: few
d_gene: .
CDR3nt: TGTGCCAGCAGTTACTCTGTTCCGGGTGATCAGCCCCAGCATTTT
CDR3aa: CASSYSVPGDQPQHF

v_gene: TRBV24-1
j_gene: TRBJ1-2
abundance: few
d_gene: .
CDR3nt: TGTGCCACCAGTGGGAACTATGGCTACACCTTC
CDR3aa: CATSGNYGYTF